This T cell receptor beta chain was identified in a study of CD4 T cells in relation to SARS-CoV-2 and coronaviruses. About this clone itself: Its antigen is undetermined.

Unexposed donor CD4+ T cells date from 2011-2018, before the COVID-19 pandemic. CD4+ T cells were isolated from the cells after more than 8 days of culture. As cell numbers allowed, unexposed-donor CD4+ T cells faced SARS-CoV-2 S/N and four cold-coronavirus spikes. Profiled with immunoSEQ multiplex PCR; TCRdb holds only in-frame clones, not every one. The sample has about 28,000 clones; 70% to 80% are singletons. Sequencing input: CD4+ T cells from PBMCs, cultured in vitro. The source is a human donor in good health.

The CDR3 loop reads CASSFEEDYGYTF. CDR3 bases: TGTGCCAGTAGTTTTGAGGAGGACTATGGCTACACCTTC. The chain links TRBV19 to TRBJ1-2; D is undetermined. Trimming removed 5 bases from V and 3 bases from J, with 10 bases in between. CDR1 and CDR2 from the germline V gene are LNHDA and SQIVND (reference sequence). The CDR3 loop spans 13 amino acids.